Listed below are T cell receptor beta chains from one sample, sequenced in a study of cytomegalovirus exposure and HLA in healthy donors. The method was immunoSEQ multiplex PCR; TCRdb's version includes in-frame clones alone and lacks a portion of them. Among 110,000 to 150,000 clones listed, roughly 74% were seen once. Sequenced: PBMCs. These receptors were taken from a young woman in good health and CMV-seropositive. CDR3s include the opening cysteine and the closing phenylalanine or tryptophan. D genes are given only for firm matches. Clone sizes are given selectively: once, few, many, or a class where the clone is expanded.

>-|TRBJ2-7|TRBV25-1|-
CASTLYYEQYF
TGTGCCAGCACCCTCTACTACGAGCAGTACTTC
>-|TRBJ1-2|TRBV6-5|-
CASSLGGAPGYTF
TGTGCCAGCAGTTTAGGGGGGGCGCCAGGCTACACCTTC
>-|TRBJ1-4|TRBV30|TRBD1
CAWSWGGTGANEKLFF
TGTGCCTGGAGTTGGGGAGGGACAGGGGCTAATGAAAAACTGTTTTTT
>-|TRBJ1-1|TRBV7-2|TRBD1
CASSLGGQGGTEAFF
TGTGCCAGCAGCTTAGGAGGGCAGGGGGGAACTGAAGCTTTCTTT
>-|TRBJ2-3|TRBV27|-
CRPTLVDSTDTQYF
TGTCGACCTACCCTAGTGGATAGCACAGATACGCAGTATTTT
>-|TRBJ1-2|TRBV29-1|TRBD1
CSVGGIGQVNNGYTF
TGCAGCGTTGGCGGGATAGGACAGGTGAATAATGGCTACACCTTC
>-|TRBJ1-5|TRBV19|-
CASSIAPTGRSNQPQHF
TGTGCCAGTAGTATAGCACCGACAGGAAGGAGCAATCAGCCCCAGCATTTT
>few|TRBJ2-3|TRBV28|TRBD2
CASSLGRGGSTDTQYF
TGTGCCAGCAGTTTAGGTCGGGGGGGAAGCACAGATACGCAGTATTTT
>-|TRBJ2-3|TRBV11-3|TRBD1
CASSLGGTGVPDTQYF
TGTGCCAGCAGCTTAGGCGGGACAGGGGTACCAGATACGCAGTATTTT
>-|TRBJ2-1|TRBV7-9|TRBD2
CASSHLAGALRSSYNEQFF
TGTGCCAGCAGCCATCTAGCGGGGGCCCTGCGTAGCTCCTACAATGAGCAGTTCTTC
>once|TRBJ2-3|TRBV7-2|-
CASSLGGGAPHLTQDTQYF
TGTGCCAGCAGCTTAGGTGGGGGGGCCCCGCACCTGACTCAAGATACGCAGTATTTT
>-|TRBJ2-5|TRBV2|-
CASRGELEQYF
TGTGCCAGCAGAGGAGAGCTGGAGCAGTACTTC
>-|TRBJ2-1|TRBV7-2|-
CASSLLQGGYNEQFF
TGTGCCAGCAGCTTATTGCAGGGTGGCTACAATGAGCAGTTCTTC
>once|TRBJ2-2|TRBV19|-
CASSIEGVDTGELFF
TGTGCCAGTAGTATAGAAGGGGTGGACACCGGGGAGCTGTTTTTT
>-|TRBJ2-7|TRBV6-6|TRBD1
CASSYKPGTGSYEQYF
TGTGCCAGCAGTTACAAACCCGGGACAGGCTCCTACGAGCAGTACTTC
>-|TRBJ1-3|TRBV2|-
CASSVAALLGNTIYF
TGTGCCAGCAGTGTTGCGGCTTTGCTCGGAAACACCATATATTTT
>-|TRBJ1-5|TRBV19|-
CASSKRGGSVQPQHF
TGTGCCAGTAGTAAAAGGGGGGGGAGTGTTCAGCCCCAGCATTTT
>-|TRBJ2-7|TRBV6-1|-
CALASGAGEWEQYF
TGTGCCCTAGCTTCAGGGGCAGGCGAGTGGGAGCAGTACTTC
>-|TRBJ1-4|TRBV7-9|-
CASSFESQRNEKLFF
TGTGCCAGCAGCTTCGAGAGTCAACGGAATGAAAAACTGTTTTTT
>-|TRBJ1-2|TRBV29-1|TRBD1
CSVRTGSIYGYTF
TGCAGCGTCCGGACAGGGTCGATCTATGGCTACACCTTC
>-|TRBJ1-2|TRBV11-2|-
CASSRQVDGDGYTF
TGTGCCAGCAGCCGTCAAGTGGATGGAGATGGCTACACCTTC
>-|TRBJ1-2|TRBV21-1|-
CASIYPPQGGYTF
TGTGCCAGCATCTACCCCCCACAGGGTGGCTACACCTTC
>-|TRBJ2-1|TRBV10-1|-
CASMRDNEQFF
TGCGCCAGCATGAGGGACAATGAGCAGTTCTTC
>once|TRBJ2-7|TRBV5-4|TRBD2
CASSKLAGGSYEQYF
TGTGCCAGCAGCAAACTAGCGGGGGGATCCTACGAGCAGTACTTC
>few|TRBJ2-3|TRBV29-1|-
CSSGSSTDTQYF
TGCAGCTCGGGTTCTAGCACAGATACGCAGTATTTT
>-|TRBJ2-3|TRBV7-9|TRBD2
CASSLRKSGGADTQYF
TGTGCCAGCAGCCTACGGAAGAGCGGGGGTGCGGATACGCAGTATTTT
>-|TRBJ1-1|TRBV27|-
CASSSREGMNTEAFF
TGTGCCAGCAGTTCCAGGGAGGGGATGAACACTGAAGCTTTCTTT
>-|TRBJ2-2|TRBV7-2|-
CASSLGSGYTGELFF
TGTGCCAGCAGCTTAGGATCAGGTTACACCGGGGAGCTGTTTTTT
>-|TRBJ2-6|TRBV19|-
CASFQGLSSGANVLTF
TGTGCCAGCTTTCAGGGGCTCTCCTCTGGGGCCAACGTCCTGACTTTC
>-|TRBJ1-5|TRBV4-3|-
CASSQVLGQSNQPQHF
TGCGCCAGCAGCCAAGTCCTCGGACAGAGCAATCAGCCCCAGCATTTT
>-|TRBJ1-6|TRBV7-2|-
CASSTRGHTNNSPLHF
TGTGCCAGCAGCACCCGCGGACATACTAATAATTCACCCCTCCACTTT
>-|TRBJ1-6|TRBV19|-
CATHTARSYNSPLHF
TGTGCCACACACACAGCCCGCTCCTATAATTCACCCCTCCACTTT
>-|TRBJ1-4|TRBV5-6|-
CASSLGGRELFF
TGTGCCAGCAGCTTGGGAGGGAGGGAACTGTTTTTT
>-|TRBJ1-6|TRBV7-2|-
CASSFGGWNSPLHF
TGTGCCAGCAGCTTCGGGGGGTGGAATTCACCCCTCCACTTT
>-|TRBJ2-7|TRBV18|-
CASSPRDSTYEQYF
TGTGCCAGCTCACCCCGGGACTCCACCTACGAGCAGTACTTC
>-|TRBJ1-1|TRBV5-8|TRBD1
CASRGQDLPVYTEAFF
TGTGCCAGCAGGGGACAGGATCTCCCTGTTTACACTGAAGCTTTCTTT